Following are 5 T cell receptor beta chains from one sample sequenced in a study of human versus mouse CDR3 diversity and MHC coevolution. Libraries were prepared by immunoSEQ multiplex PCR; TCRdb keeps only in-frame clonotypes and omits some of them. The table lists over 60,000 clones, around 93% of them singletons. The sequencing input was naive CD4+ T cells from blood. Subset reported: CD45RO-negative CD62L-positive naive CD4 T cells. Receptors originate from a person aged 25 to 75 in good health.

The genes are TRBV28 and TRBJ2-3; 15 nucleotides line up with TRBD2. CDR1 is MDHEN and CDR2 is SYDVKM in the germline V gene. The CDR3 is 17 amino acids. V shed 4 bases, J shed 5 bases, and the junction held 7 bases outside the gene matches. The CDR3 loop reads CASSSRTSGGAIDTQYF. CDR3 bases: TGTGCCAGCAGTTCACGGACTAGCGGGGGGGCGATAGATACGCAGTATTTT.

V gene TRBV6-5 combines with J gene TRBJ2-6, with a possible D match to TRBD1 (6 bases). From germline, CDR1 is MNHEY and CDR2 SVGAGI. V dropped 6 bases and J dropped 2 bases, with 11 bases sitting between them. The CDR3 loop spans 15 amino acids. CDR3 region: CASRKGVTGANVLTF. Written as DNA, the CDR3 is TGTGCCAGCAGGAAGGGGGTTACTGGGGCCAACGTCCTGACTTTC.

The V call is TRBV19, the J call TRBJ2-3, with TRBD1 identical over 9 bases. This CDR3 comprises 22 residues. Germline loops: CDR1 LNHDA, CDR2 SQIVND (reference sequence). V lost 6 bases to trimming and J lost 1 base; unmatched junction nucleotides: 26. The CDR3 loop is CASRALGEVGQGIRERTDTQYF. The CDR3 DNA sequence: TGTGCCAGTAGGGCCCTCGGGGAGGTGGGACAGGGAATTCGGGAGCGCACAGATACGCAGTATTTT.

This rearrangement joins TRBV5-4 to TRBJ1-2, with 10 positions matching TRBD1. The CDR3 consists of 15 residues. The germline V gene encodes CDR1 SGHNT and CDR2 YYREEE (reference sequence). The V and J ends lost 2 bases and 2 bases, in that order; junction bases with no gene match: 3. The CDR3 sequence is CASSFTGQGNYGYTF. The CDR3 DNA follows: TGTGCCAGCAGCTTTACGGGACAGGGGAACTATGGCTACACCTTC.

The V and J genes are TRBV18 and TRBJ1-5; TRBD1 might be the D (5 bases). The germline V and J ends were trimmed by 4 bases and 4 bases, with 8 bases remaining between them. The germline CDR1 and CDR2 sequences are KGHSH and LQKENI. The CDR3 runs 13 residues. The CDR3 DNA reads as TGTGCCAGCTCACGATCAGGGAATCAGCCCCAGCATTTT. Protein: CASSRSGNQPQHF.